This T cell receptor beta chain appears in the sequencing data of a study of blood T cells in healthy people across ages. A J-beta primer mix and a sample-barcoded 5' primer were used in a second PCR of roughly 7 to 12 cycles. Every cDNA molecule carried a tag from a template-switch adaptor bearing 12 random nucleotides. TCRdb itself ran the 5' RACE reads through MiXCR, one entry per CDR3 protein. In the table there are some 1 million distinct CDR3 sequences, roughly 45% of which are singletons. The CDR3 has 14 amino acids. Germline CDR1 SGHTA, CDR2 FQGTGA. This clonotype was seen a handful of times. Sequence at one end of the junction differs from germline and may be a read error.

This receptor was identified in a woman aged 60-75 years in good health. Sequencing was carried out using blood. The chain uses TRBV7-3 and TRBJ2-3, with D perhaps matching TRBD2 (5 bases). CDR3 in DNA: TGTGCCAGCAGCTTAGAAGGGAGCAAAGATACGCAGTATTTT. As protein: CASSLEGSKDTQYF.